The next 25 T cell receptor beta chains were all read from a single sample in a study of T-cell reconstitution after alpha-beta-depleted transplantation in children. A TCRbeta library incorporating unique molecular identifiers was prepared. MiXCR, applied by TCRdb to the PCR reads, yields one record per CDR3 protein. The table lists 200,000 to 250,000 distinct CDR3 sequences, approximately 9.5% of them singletons. Sequencing used PBMCs from the stem cell graft donor, obtained from the stem cell graft. The source of these receptors is a human donor who donated a stem cell graft to a child with acute lymphoblastic leukemia.

This clonotype was counted at least ten times. This CDR3 reads CASSSPGPIETQYF. For the CDR3, the DNA is TGTGCCAGCAGCTCTCCGGGACCAATAGAGACCCAGTACTTC. The chain couples TRBV7-2 to TRBJ2-5, with D perhaps TRBD1 or TRBD2 (5 bases each). Germline V CDR1 and CDR2: SGHTA, FQGNSA. The CDR3 runs to 14 residues. Deletions cut 4 bases from V and 4 bases from J, with 13 bases between.

V is TRBV20-1 and J is TRBJ2-7; D not certain. Trimming pared 0 bases from V and 0 bases from J, leaving 9 bases between. The CDR3 loop spans 14 amino acids. Germline assignment: CDR1 DFQATT and CDR2 SNEGSKA (reference sequence). The CDR3 loop is CSARDLANSYEQYF. CDR3 nucleotide sequence: TGCAGTGCTAGAGATCTCGCTAACTCCTACGAGCAGTACTTC.

This clonotype was seen at least ten times. The chain combines TRBV6-5 with TRBJ1-2; no definite D call. Trimming shortened V by 4 bases and J by 4 bases, and 10 bases separated the two germline ends. This CDR3 is 13 amino acids long. CDR1 and CDR2 (germline): MNHEY, SVGAGI. The CDR3 protein is CASSWEPRYGYTF. The CDR3 DNA is TGTGCCAGCAGTTGGGAACCCCGCTATGGCTACACCTTC.

The gene calls are TRBV15 and TRBJ1-1, with D unclear. Deletions cut 6 bases from V and 1 base from J, with 6 bases between. This CDR3 has 12 residues. Germline V gives CDR1 LNHNV, CDR2 YYDKDF (reference sequence). CDR3: CATRSQNTEAFF. The CDR3 bases are TGTGCCACCAGAAGTCAGAACACTGAAGCTTTCTTT. Filled out from reference TRBV15 and TRBJ1-1, the complete variable domain reads DAMVIQNPRYQVTQFGKPVTLSCSQTLNHNVMYWYQQKSSQAPKLLFHYYDKDFNNEADTPDNFQSRRPNTSFCFLDIRSPGLGDTAMYLCATRSQNTEAFFGQGTRLTVV.

The rearrangement joins TRBV2 to TRBJ1-3; tentatively, D is TRBD1 (5 bases). The CDR3 has 13 amino acids. V gave up 11 bases and J gave up 0 bases, with 11 bases separating them. CDR1 SNHLY and CDR2 FYNNEI come from the germline V gene. The CDR3 reads CARQTNSGNTIYF. CDR3 nucleotides: TGTGCCCGACAGACGAACTCTGGAAACACCATATATTTT. The full variable domain, its missing parts supplied by reference TRBV2 and TRBJ1-3, is EPEVTQTPSHQVTQMGQEVILRCVPISNHLYFYWYRQILGQKVEFLVSFYNNEISEKSEIFDDQFSVERPDGSNFTLKIRSTKLEDSAMYFCARQTNSGNTIYFGEGSWLTVV.

This chain links TRBV12-3 or TRBV12-4 with TRBJ2-7, with TRBD1 matching over 7 bases. The CDR3 runs to 13 residues. V dropped 5 bases and J dropped 6; count of bases not matched to a gene: 7. This CDR3 reads CASSPQQGLEQYF. The CDR3 DNA sequence: TGTGCCAGCAGTCCGCAACAGGGGCTCGAGCAGTACTTC.

V and J are TRBV7-9 and TRBJ2-6; no definite D call. V lost 5 bases, J lost 2 bases, and 10 bases lay in between. This CDR3 is built from 15 residues. Germline V lookup: CDR1 SEHNR, CDR2 FQNEAQ (reference sequence). CDR3 sequence reads: CASSPGLAGANVLTF. CDR3 DNA: TGTGCCAGCAGCCCCGGGCTGGCTGGGGCCAACGTCCTGACTTTC.

This clonotype was seen only a few times. The rearrangement uses TRBV5-1 and TRBJ1-1, with no clear D. Germline-derived CDR1 and CDR2 are SGHRS and YFSETQ. The CDR3 runs 13 residues. Trimming stripped 5 bases from V and 4 bases from J, with 12 bases between. DNA for the CDR3: TGCGCCAGCAGTCCAGAGACTGGCACTGAAGCTTTCTTT. Translating it yields CASSPETGTEAFF.

This clonotype came up a few times. Because it lacks the conserved phenylalanine or tryptophan at the end, this CDR3 is likely a read error. The chain combines TRBV3-1 with TRBJ1-6; D may be TRBD1 (5 bases). The CDR3 has 15 amino acids. Germline values: CDR1 LGHDT, CDR2 YNNKEL (reference sequence). V dropped 0 bases and J dropped 10 bases, with 13 bases sitting between them. The CDR3 DNA is TGTGCCAGCAGCCAAGATCAGGGTTGGGGGTCACCCCTCCACTAT. Translated: CASSQDQGWGSPLHY.

In this sample, this clonotype turned up a few times. The gene calls are TRBV6-1 and TRBJ2-2; 7 bases match TRBD1. The CDR3 contains 17 residues. CDR1 is MNHNS and CDR2 is SASEGT in the germline V gene. V lost 0 bases, J lost 1 base, and 5 bases stayed unmatched. The CDR3 coding sequence is TGTGCCAGCAGTGAAGCCCCGGCAGGGGGGAACACCGGGGAGCTGTTTTTT. It is translated as CASSEAPAGGNTGELFF.

This clonotype was detected ten times or more. DNA for the CDR3: TGTGCCAGCAGCCCCCCAGTTGGGACAGGGGCCACTTGGGGCTATGGCTACACCTTC. As protein: CASSPPVGTGATWGYGYTF. V is TRBV5-6 and J is TRBJ1-2, with TRBD1 identical over 10 bases. CDR3 length: 19 residues. Germline V gene sequence: CDR1 SGHDT, CDR2 YYEEEE. V shed 4 bases and J 4 bases; nucleotides not matched to a gene: 19.

This rearrangement joins TRBV10-3 to TRBJ2-1; TRBD1 aligns across 7 bases. Germline V CDR1 and CDR2: ENHRY, SYGVKD. Trimming at V came to 4 bases and at J to 0 bases, leaving 3 bases not matched to a gene. The CDR3 length is 15 residues. CDR3 protein: CAISARQGSYNEQFF. CDR3 DNA: TGTGCCATCAGTGCCCGACAGGGCTCCTACAATGAGCAGTTCTTC.

At least ten counts were recorded for this clonotype. J is TRBJ1-1 and V is TRBV5-6; a weak D match, TRBD1 (5 bases). V was clipped by 3 bases and J by 2 bases, with 14 bases between them. The germline gives CDR1 SGHDT, CDR2 YYEEEE. The CDR3 is 15 amino acids. DNA for the CDR3: TGTGCCAGCAGCTGGTTAAAGACAGTTAACACTGAAGCTTTCTTT. This translates into CASSWLKTVNTEAFF.

J is TRBJ1-1 and V is TRBV2; D gene unclear. The CDR3 length is 12 residues. The germline V gene encodes CDR1 SNHLY and CDR2 FYNNEI. Trimming left V 6 bases short and J 6 bases short, with 11 bases between. The CDR3 DNA follows: TGTGCCAGCAGCGACCGGTGGGCTGAAGCTTTCTTT. Encoded protein: CASSDRWAEAFF.

This clonotype was counted a few times. The chain joins TRBV3-1 to TRBJ1-5, with D hard to call. The CDR3 runs 17 residues. The V and J ends lost 0 bases and 6 bases respectively, with 18 bases between them. CDR1 is LGHDT and CDR2 is YNNKEL in the germline V gene (reference sequence). The CDR3 DNA sequence: TGTGCCAGCAGCCAAGACCCTCCACAGAAGTTTTTTCAGCCCCAGCATTTT. This codes for CASSQDPPQKFFQPQHF. The variable domain in full, with the rest retrieved from reference TRBV3-1 and TRBJ1-5, is DTAVSQTPKYLVTQMGNDKSIKCEQNLGHDTMYWYKQDSKKFLKIMFSYNNKELIINETVPNRFSPKSPDKAHLNLHINSLELGDSAVYFCASSQDPPQKFFQPQHFGDGTRLSIL.

Comment on this clonotype: This clone may be a read error of a much larger clone one base away. The genes are TRBV12-3 or TRBV12-4 and TRBJ2-3; D unclear. This CDR3 region has 14 residues. The CDR3 DNA reads TGTGCCAGCAGTCCGAACCATAGCACAGATACGCGGTATTTT. Its protein product is CASSPNHSTDTRYF.

The genes are TRBV30 and TRBJ2-7, with D possibly being TRBD2 (5 bases). V was cut by 1 base and J by 2 bases, with 6 bases left in between. Looked up from germline, CDR1 is GTSNPN and CDR2 is SVGIG (reference sequence). The CDR3 is 12 residues long. The CDR3 DNA reads TGTGCCTGGAGTGCGGGAACCTACGAGCAGTACTTC. It yields the protein CAWSAGTYEQYF.

The CDR3: CATGQGGNQPQHF. The CDR3 region has the DNA TGTGCCACCGGACAGGGGGGCAATCAGCCCCAGCATTTT. V usage is TRBV24-1 and J usage is TRBJ1-5; TRBD1 matches at 10 bases. Germline-derived CDR1 and CDR2 are KGHDR and SFDVKD. The CDR3 contains 13 residues. The junction had 0 bases not matched to a gene; V was cut back by 9 bases and J by 2 bases.

The rearrangement uses TRBV12-3 or TRBV12-4 and TRBJ2-7; D not resolved. Trimming took off 2 bases at V and 7 bases at J, with 6 bases between the two ends. The CDR3 length is 11 residues. CDR3 in amino acids: CASSLTKEQYF. CDR3 in DNA: TGTGCCAGCAGTTTAACCAAGGAGCAGTACTTC.

The chain combines TRBV4-3 with TRBJ2-2, with 9 positions matching TRBD2. Per germline, CDR1 LGHNA and CDR2 YSLEER. The CDR3 length is 17 residues. With V trimmed by 0 bases and J by 1 base, 3 bases remained unmatched. The CDR3 loop is CASSQDPTSGNTGELFF. The CDR3 coding sequence is TGCGCCAGCAGCCAAGATCCGACTAGCGGGAACACCGGGGAGCTGTTTTTT.

Comment on this clonotype: The limits of the CDR3 on the DNA are not certain, so only TCRdb's listed CDR3 is given. The chain employs TRBV20-1 and TRBJ2-2; the D segment call TRBD2 is taken from the table without a DNA check. The CDR3 has 15 residues if both end residues are counted. CDR1 is DFQATT, CDR2 SNEGSKA, per germline (reference sequence). Here the CDR3 reads CSAKGSGGGRGAVFF.

This clonotype showed up just a few times. V is TRBV7-2 and J is TRBJ2-2; tentative D call: TRBD2 (5 bases). V lost 5 bases and J lost 0, with 13 bases in between. CDR1 and CDR2 (germline): SGHTA, FQGNSA. The CDR3 loop spans 16 amino acids. The CDR3 DNA sequence: TGTGCCAGCAGCCCGCGAACTAGGCCGAACACCGGGGAGCTGTTTTTT. This codes for CASSPRTRPNTGELFF. The full variable domain, with the rest looked up from reference TRBV7-2 and TRBJ2-2, is GAGVSQSPSNKVTEKGKDVELRCDPISGHTALYWYRQSLGQGLEFLIYFQGNSAPDKSGLPSDRFSAERTGGSVSTLTIQRTQQEDSAVYLCASSPRTRPNTGELFFGEGSRLTVL.

This clonotype came up many times. This rearrangement joins TRBV7-8 to TRBJ2-1, with 7 bases matching TRBD2. Trimming took 5 bases from V and 5 from J; bases not matched to a gene: 12. The germline V gene encodes CDR1 SGHVS and CDR2 FQNEAQ. The CDR3 loop spans 16 amino acids. CDR3 sequence (DNA): TGTGCCAGCAGCAACGTGGGGGGGATTAGGGACAATGAGCAGTTCTTC. As protein: CASSNVGGIRDNEQFF. Using reference TRBV7-8 and TRBJ2-1 for the parts outside the CDR3, the full variable domain is GAGVSQSPRYKVAKRGQDVALRCDPISGHVSLFWYQQALGQGPEFLTYFQNEAQLDKSGLPSDRFFAERPEGSVSTLKIQRTQQEDSAVYLCASSNVGGIRDNEQFFGPGTRLTVL.

The chain employs TRBV6-1 and TRBJ1-5; possible D gene TRBD1, 6 bases. CDR3 length: 18 residues. CDR1 and CDR2 from the germline V gene are MNHNS and SASEGT. Between the trimmed V and J ends, which lost 6 bases and 0 bases, there was a span of 21 bases. CDR3 nucleotide sequence: TGTGCCAGCAGAGCCGGGACAACGTCCGGATATAGCAATCAGCCCCAGCATTTT. Protein: CASRAGTTSGYSNQPQHF.

This chain connects TRBV15 to TRBJ1-1, with D unresolved. The CDR3 covers 14 residues. The V end lost 0 bases, the J end lost 4 bases, and 9 bases lay between the germline ends. Per the germline V gene, CDR1 is LNHNV and CDR2 is YYDKDF (reference sequence). CDR3 coding DNA: TGTGCCACCAGCAGAGAGGTTACTTCCACTGAAGCTTTCTTT. Translation gives CATSREVTSTEAFF.